This record looks at one TCR beta chain sequence and its context. As yet, its antigen is unknown. The germline CDR1 and CDR2 sequences are MNHEY and SVGAGI. The germline V and J ends were trimmed by 9 bases and 3 bases, with 30 bases remaining between them. The CDR3 runs 19 residues. This sample was taken from a study of tumor and adjacent non-tumor tissue in lung cancer. Study as a whole: Each sample yielded 4 million to 5 million productive TCRbeta reads on average. The study, taken as a whole, reports: Compared with tumor, normal lung showed significantly lower TCR diversity.

A modified ARM-PCR protocol with three rounds of nested PCR amplified TCRbeta. TCRdb recomputed calls from the multiplex PCR reads with MiXCR, one row per CDR3 protein. The repertoire consists of fewer than 120,000 distinct CDR3 sequences, with 84% occurring once and the leading ten covering under 25%. No cell sorting was done before RNA was extracted from the tissue. Newly diagnosed lung cancer patients had thoracic surgery in China, August–November 2014, without prior chemotherapy. This chain joins TRBV6-5 and TRBJ2-4; tentative D call: TRBD2 (6 bases). Input material: lung tumor tissue. The receptor's source is a man in his 70s with non-small cell lung cancer. The CDR3 DNA follows: TGTGCCAGTTACTACTCCCCCTCCGACTCGCGACTAGTCAAAAACATTCAGTACTTC. Its translation is CASYYSPSDSRLVKNIQYF.